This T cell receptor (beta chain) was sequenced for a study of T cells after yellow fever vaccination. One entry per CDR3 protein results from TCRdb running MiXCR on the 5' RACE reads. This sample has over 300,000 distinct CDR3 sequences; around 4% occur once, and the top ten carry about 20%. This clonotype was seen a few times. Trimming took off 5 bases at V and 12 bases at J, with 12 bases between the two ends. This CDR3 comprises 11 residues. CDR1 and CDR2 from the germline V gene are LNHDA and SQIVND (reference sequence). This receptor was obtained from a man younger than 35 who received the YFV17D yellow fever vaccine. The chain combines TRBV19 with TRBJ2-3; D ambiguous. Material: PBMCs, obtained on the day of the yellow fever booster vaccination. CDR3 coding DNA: TGTGCCAGTAGTTCGGGCCCGCCACAGTATTTT. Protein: CASSSGPPQYF.